Each of the 17 T cell receptor beta chains below was sequenced from the same sample in a study of blood T cell repertoires in COVID-19. This table comes from immunoSEQ multiplex PCR, and its TCRdb copy is limited to in-frame clones, with some not included. This table has a few hundred thousand clones, just over 85% appearing once. Sequencing was carried out using peripheral blood. Receptors originate from a woman in her twenties or thirties with active or convalescent COVID-19.

The chain links TRBV9 to TRBJ1-4, with D unclear. Per germline, CDR1 SGDLS and CDR2 YYNGEE. The CDR3 is 15 amino acids. V lost 0 bases, J lost 7 bases, and 13 bases lay in between. The CDR3 DNA follows: TGTGCCAGCAGCGTAGGGGTCGCGGGGAGTGAAAAACTGTTTTTT. This translates into CASSVGVAGSEKLFF.

This chain links TRBV5-1 with TRBJ1-1; 7 bases agree with TRBD1. This CDR3 contains 15 residues. Germline values: CDR1 SGHRS, CDR2 YFSETQ. The ends lost 4 bases at V and 1 base at J; junction bases unmatched: 7. The CDR3 DNA follows: TGCGCCAGCAGCCCAGGGGACAGCCCGAACACTGAAGCTTTCTTT. Protein: CASSPGDSPNTEAFF.

The chain uses TRBV3-1 (or the pseudogene TRBV3-2) and TRBJ1-1, with TRBD1 identical over 7 bases. V was clipped by 3 bases and J by 4 bases; unmatched bases: 8. The CDR3 length is 15 residues. Germline V gene data show CDR1 as LGHDT and CDR2 as YNNKEL (reference sequence). The CDR3 loop reads CASSHDTTGSTEAFF. The CDR3 DNA is TGTGCCAGCAGCCACGACACGACAGGGAGCACTGAAGCTTTCTTT.

Written as DNA, the CDR3 is TGCGCCAGCAGCCAAGAAAGACAGGGCGGTATGTCCTATAATTCACCCCTCCACTTT. Its protein product is CASSQERQGGMSYNSPLHF. This rearrangement joins TRBV4-3 to TRBJ1-6; 7 positions agree with TRBD1. CDR1 is LGHNA, CDR2 YSLEER, per germline. V trimming: 0 bases; J trimming: 1 base; junction bases outside the gene matches: 9. The CDR3 consists of 19 residues.

This clone was seen a single time. The chain carries TRBV6-2 or TRBV6-3 and TRBJ1-1; possibly TRBD1 for D (5 bases). The CDR3 is made up of 13 amino acids. V was shortened by 7 bases and J by 8 bases, with 17 bases between the two germline ends. The germline gives CDR1 MNHEY, CDR2 SVGEGT. The CDR3 DNA follows: TGTGCCAGCACCCCTCAGGTAGGGGAAGAAGCTTTCTTT. Translating it yields CASTPQVGEEAFF.

V usage is TRBV19 and J usage is TRBJ2-2; D is perhaps TRBD2 (5 bases). The CDR3 runs to 13 residues. Germline V lookup: CDR1 LNHDA, CDR2 SQIVND (reference sequence). Trimming pared 6 bases from V and 7 bases from J, leaving 12 bases between. CDR3 sequence: CASRVGGGGELFF. DNA for the CDR3: TGTGCCAGTAGAGTCGGTGGAGGCGGGGAGCTGTTTTTT. Supplemented by reference TRBV19 and TRBJ2-2, the full variable domain reads DGGITQSPKYLFRKEGQNVTLSCEQNLNHDAMYWYRQDPGQGLRLIYYSQIVNDFQKGDIAEGYSVSREKKESFPLTVTSAQKNPTAFYLCASRVGGGGELFFGEGSRLTVL.

This CDR3 is CASSVKQTGGGYTF. The CDR3 DNA sequence: TGTGCCAGCAGCGTTAAACAAACAGGGGGTGGCTACACCTTC. The chain has TRBV9 and TRBJ1-2; 8 bases are shared with TRBD1. CDR3 length equals 14 residues. The germline CDR1 and CDR2 sequences are SGDLS and YYNGEE. V lost 2 bases and J lost 7; bases outside the gene matches: 7.

The chain links TRBV7-6 to TRBJ2-1; TRBD1 might be the D (6 bases). V was shortened by 0 bases and J by 7 bases, with 16 bases between the two germline ends. Germline V gene lookup returns CDR1 SGHVS and CDR2 FNYEAQ. The CDR3 spans 16 residues. CDR3 residues: CASSLATWTARNEQFF. The DNA of the CDR3 is TGTGCCAGCAGCTTAGCCACATGGACAGCTAGGAATGAGCAGTTCTTC. Full variable domain (outside the CDR3, taken from reference TRBV7-6 and TRBJ2-1): GAGVSQSPRYKVTKRGQDVALRCDPISGHVSLYWYRQALGQGPEFLTYFNYEAQQDKSGLPNDRFSAERPEGSISTLTIQRTEQRDSAMYRCASSLATWTARNEQFFGPGTRLTVL.

The genes are TRBV24-1 and TRBJ1-6; TRBD1 matches at 9 bases. V lost 5 bases, J lost 10 bases, and 8 bases stayed unmatched. The CDR3 contains 15 residues. In germline, CDR1 is KGHDR, CDR2 SFDVKD. The CDR3 protein is CATSGKWTGVSPLHF. The CDR3 DNA follows: TGTGCCACCAGTGGTAAGTGGACAGGGGTATCACCCCTCCACTTT.

V usage is TRBV18 and J usage is TRBJ1-2, with unresolved D. The V gene lost 3 bases and the J gene lost 0 bases, with 8 bases spanning the gap. CDR1 is KGHSH and CDR2 is LQKENI in the germline V gene. The CDR3 consists of 14 residues. CDR3 DNA sequence: TGTGCCAGCTCACCGGTCCAGGCTAACTATGGCTACACCTTC. This sequence encodes CASSPVQANYGYTF. The variable domain in full, with the rest retrieved from reference TRBV18 and TRBJ1-2, is NAGVMQNPRHLVRRRGQEARLRCSPMKGHSHVYWYRQLPEEGLKFMVYLQKENIIDESGMPKERFSAEFPKEGPSILRIQQVVRGDSAAYFCASSPVQANYGYTFGSGTRLTVV.

The chain has TRBV7-9 and TRBJ1-4, with TRBD1 matching over 10 bases. V was clipped by 3 bases and J by 7 bases; unmatched bases: 5. The germline CDR1 and CDR2 sequences are SEHNR and FQNEAQ (reference sequence). CDR3 length: 15 amino acids. CDR3 DNA: TGTGCCAGCAGCTTTGGACAGGGGGTGGGTGAAAAACTGTTTTTT. Its translation is CASSFGQGVGEKLFF.

CDR3 coding DNA: TGTGCCAGCAGTACCGAGTTAGCGGGGAGCTCCTACAATGAGCAGTTCTTC. Translated, it gives CASSTELAGSSYNEQFF. The genes are TRBV27 and TRBJ2-1; TRBD2 agrees at 8 bases. CDR1 and CDR2 (germline): MNHEY, SMNVEV (reference sequence). The CDR3 totals 17 residues. V lost 5 bases to trimming and J lost 0 bases; unmatched junction nucleotides: 9.

This clone was seen just once. V gene TRBV7-2 combines with J gene TRBJ2-7; 7 positions match TRBD1. Trimming took 3 bases from V and 3 from J; bases not matched to a gene: 8. The CDR3 is 15 amino acids. The germline V gene encodes CDR1 SGHTA and CDR2 FQGNSA. The CDR3 sequence: CASSLTGYPDYEQYF. The CDR3 coding sequence is TGTGCCAGCAGCTTGACAGGGTATCCCGACTACGAGCAGTACTTC. Looking up the rest from reference TRBV7-2 and TRBJ2-7 gives the full variable domain: GAGVSQSPSNKVTEKGKDVELRCDPISGHTALYWYRQSLGQGLEFLIYFQGNSAPDKSGLPSDRFSAERTGGSVSTLTIQRTQQEDSAVYLCASSLTGYPDYEQYFGPGTRLTVT.

This sequence joins TRBV2 and TRBJ1-4; D is undetermined. Looked up from germline, CDR1 is SNHLY and CDR2 is FYNNEI. There are 12 residues in the CDR3. Trimming shortened V by 0 bases and J by 8 bases, and 4 bases separated the two germline ends. The CDR3 bases are TGTGCCAGCAGTGAAGCGGAGGAAAAACTGTTTTTT. It codes for CASSEAEEKLFF.

The chain has TRBV11-2 and TRBJ1-3; 9 bases are shared with TRBD1. CDR1 and CDR2 from the germline V gene are SGHAT and FQNNGV. CDR3 length: 13 residues. Trimming at V came to 4 bases and at J to 8 bases, leaving 3 bases not matched to a gene. CDR3 residues: CASSSGQGYTIYF. DNA of the CDR3: TGTGCCAGCAGCTCCGGACAGGGGTACACCATATATTTT.

The chain is built from TRBV4-1 and TRBJ2-2, with D maybe TRBD2 (6 bases). V shed 1 base and J shed 9 bases, with 15 bases lying between them. The CDR3 is made up of 15 amino acids. In germline, CDR1 is MGHRA, CDR2 YSYEKL. The CDR3 bases are TGCGCCAGCAGCCAAGTATTCGGGGGAAGCCGGGAGCTGTTTTTT. Protein product: CASSQVFGGSRELFF.

This clone was counted ten times or more. The genes are TRBV2 and TRBJ1-6; 8 bases align to TRBD1. V dropped 5 bases and J dropped 8; count of bases not matched to a gene: 8. Germline CDR1 reads SNHLY; CDR2 reads FYNNEI. The CDR3 spans 15 residues. CDR3: CASSSGGGMDSPLHF. The CDR3 DNA reads TGTGCCAGCAGTTCAGGGGGCGGGATGGATTCACCCCTCCACTTT.